This T cell receptor beta chain was sequenced during a study of T cells in Graves' hyperthyroidism and ophthalmopathy. Each diagnosis drew on symptoms, thyroxine, TRAb, thyroid ultrasound and orbital computed tomography findings. Blood was drawn at first hyperthyroidism diagnosis, before any ophthalmopathy symptoms. Points from the study as a whole: It was a median around seven months before onset that the model predicted ophthalmopathy.

Amplification targeted TCR beta CDR3 regions from RNA transcripts. HTBI primers drove first-round RT-PCR of the TCR CDR3. TCRdb re-derived calls from the multiplex PCR reads in MiXCR, one entry per CDR3 protein. The sample lists some 600,000 distinct CDR3 sequences, approximately 13% occurring once. Germline V lookup: CDR1 GTSNPN, CDR2 SVGIG (reference sequence). The CDR3 has 14 amino acids. V dropped 4 bases and J dropped 0; count of bases not matched to a gene: 5. Comment on this clonotype: Its antigen is not known.

The sequence derives from a woman in her 30s with Graves' hyperthyroidism that later progressed to Graves' ophthalmopathy. The sample taken for sequencing was blood. The rearrangement joins TRBV30 to TRBJ2-7; TRBD1 matches 8 bases. CDR3 loop: CAWKRTGTSYEQYF. The CDR3 DNA reads TGTGCCTGGAAAAGGACAGGGACCTCCTACGAGCAGTACTTC.